This is a list of T cell receptor beta chains from one sample in a study of neurological immune-mediated disorders. TCRdb called the 5' RACE reads again in MiXCR, with one record for every CDR3 protein. The sample has some 31,000 distinct CDR3 sequences; around 4.5% are singletons. The material sequenced was PBMCs. These receptors originate from a man younger than 30 in good health. CDR3s include the opening cysteine and the closing phenylalanine or tryptophan. A D gene is named only where the DNA matches it firmly. Size is omitted from some rows. Given values are once, few, many or a class for expanded clones.

size	D	V	J	CDR3	DNA
few	NA	TRBV16	TRBJ2-2	CASSPRTPKELFF	TGTGCCAGCAGCCCACGGACACCTAAGGAGCTGTTTTTT
many	TRBD1	TRBV4-2	TRBJ1-4	CASSQDRGQSNEKLFF	TGTGCCAGCAGCCAAGATCGGGGACAGAGTAATGAAAAACTGTTTTTT
many	NA	TRBV27	TRBJ1-2	CASSYRPEGGYTF	TGTGCCAGCAGTTACCGACCGGAGGGTGGCTACACCTTC
many	NA	TRBV5-1	TRBJ2-3	CASSYNTDTQYF	TGCGCCAGCAGCTATAACACAGATACGCAGTATTTT
many	NA	TRBV5-1	TRBJ2-7	CASSLRIGGRTVTSYEQYF	TGCGCCAGCAGCTTACGAATCGGGGGACGAACGGTCACCTCCTACGAGCAGTACTTC
many	NA	TRBV6-5	TRBJ1-1	CASSYQGQANTEAFF	TGTGCCAGCAGTTATCAAGGGCAGGCGAACACTGAAGCTTTCTTT
many	TRBD2	TRBV20-1	TRBJ2-3	CSARVASGGDTQYF	TGCAGTGCTAGAGTGGCTAGCGGGGGCGATACGCAGTATTTT
medium-sized	TRBD1	TRBV7-3	TRBJ1-1	CASSFGTGAAEAFF	TGTGCCAGCAGCTTCGGGACAGGGGCGGCTGAAGCTTTCTTT
many	TRBD1	TRBV5-1	TRBJ2-1	CASSWNTGAEQFF	TGCGCCAGCAGCTGGAACACAGGGGCGGAGCAGTTCTTC
many	TRBD2	TRBV5-6	TRBJ2-2	CASSLELAGNTGELFF	TGTGCCAGCAGCTTGGAGTTAGCGGGTAACACCGGGGAGCTGTTTTTT
once	NA	TRBV7-2	TRBJ1-1	CASSPRAGEHHEALF	TGTGCCAGCAGCCCCCGGGCCGGTGAACACCATGAAGCTTTATTT
many	TRBD2	TRBV7-2	TRBJ2-7	CASSPAGVLSYEQYF	TGTGCCAGCAGCCCCGCGGGGGTCCTCTCCTACGAGCAGTACTTC
many	TRBD1	TRBV6-2/TRBV6-3	TRBJ1-1	CASSNRGQNTEAFF	TGTGCCAGCAGTAACAGGGGACAGAACACTGAAGCTTTCTTT
many	TRBD1	TRBV4-3	TRBJ2-1	CASSLGQGLYNEQFF	TGCGCCAGCAGCTTAGGACAGGGGCTTTACAATGAGCAGTTCTTC
many	NA	TRBV11-2	TRBJ2-3	CASSGRQVHTQYF	TGTGCCAGCAGCGGGAGACAGGTCCATACGCAGTATTTT
many	NA	TRBV5-1	TRBJ2-5	CASGLQGGDQETQYF	TGCGCCAGCGGACTACAGGGTGGGGACCAAGAGACCCAGTACTTC
many	NA	TRBV4-3	TRBJ2-5	CASSQIVAETQYF	TGCGCCAGCAGCCAAATCGTCGCAGAGACCCAGTACTTC
many	TRBD2	TRBV6-5	TRBJ2-7	CASSYSSAAGSYEQYF	TGTGCCAGCAGTTACTCGAGTGCAGCGGGGTCCTACGAGCAGTACTTC
many	NA	TRBV6-1	TRBJ1-2	CASSTSQYGYTF	TGTGCCAGCAGTACGTCTCAGTATGGCTACACCTTC
many	NA	TRBV20-1	TRBJ1-2	CSDKPRGTYGYTF	TGCAGCGACAAGCCCCGGGGAACCTATGGCTACACCTTC
many	TRBD2	TRBV20-1	TRBJ2-2	CSGLAGGNTGELFF	TGCAGTGGGCTAGCGGGGGGGAACACCGGGGAGCTGTTTTTT
many	TRBD1	TRBV20-1	TRBJ1-2	CSARTGELYGYTF	TGCAGTGCTAGGACAGGGGAACTCTATGGCTACACCTTC
many	TRBD2	TRBV7-8	TRBJ2-1	CASTRRGGRNEQFF	TGTGCCAGCACAAGGCGGGGGGGCCGCAATGAGCAGTTCTTC
many	TRBD2	TRBV20-1	TRBJ2-7	CSARLSGGYEQYF	TGCAGTGCTAGGCTTAGCGGGGGATACGAGCAGTACTTC
many	NA	TRBV5-1	TRBJ1-1	CASSLEVQGNTEAFF	TGCGCCAGCAGCTTGGAAGTTCAGGGGAACACTGAAGCTTTCTTT
many	NA	TRBV7-6	TRBJ2-1	CASTDRTLIQSGMEQFF	TGTGCCAGCACCGATCGAACCCTCATCCAGTCAGGCATGGAGCAGTTCTTC
many	NA	TRBV9	TRBJ1-2	CASSVDPEGYGYTF	TGTGCCAGCAGCGTAGACCCTGAGGGCTATGGCTACACCTTC
many	TRBD2	TRBV6-2/TRBV6-3	TRBJ2-7	CASNGGTSGGLEEQYF	TGTGCCAGCAACGGAGGGACTAGCGGGGGGCTCGAGGAGCAGTACTTC
many	TRBD2	TRBV20-1	TRBJ2-3	CSARDPGGIGTDTQYF	TGCAGTGCTAGAGATCCGGGGGGGATCGGCACAGATACGCAGTATTTT
many	NA	TRBV20-1	TRBJ2-7	CSARDSRLGRVYEQYF	TGCAGTGCTAGAGATTCACGGCTGGGCCGAGTCTACGAGCAGTACTTC
NA	TRBD1	TRBV7-2	TRBJ2-1	CASSTGQGSYNEQFF	TGTGCCAGCAGTACGGGACAGGGCTCCTACAATGAGCAGTTCTTC
many	NA	TRBV12-3/TRBV12-4	TRBJ2-7	CASSLGPLNSYEQYF	TGTGCCAGCAGTTTAGGGCCCCTCAACTCCTACGAGCAGTACTTC
many	NA	TRBV9	TRBJ2-7	CASSLTTNSYEQYF	TGTGCCAGCAGCCTGACGACAAACTCCTACGAGCAGTACTTC
many	NA	TRBV20-1	TRBJ2-1	CSARVPWRNEQFF	TGCAGTGCTAGAGTACCCTGGAGGAATGAGCAGTTCTTC
many	TRBD1	TRBV5-1	TRBJ1-1	CASRGTANTEAFF	TGCGCCAGCCGCGGGACAGCTAACACTGAAGCTTTCTTT
NA	NA	TRBV6-2/TRBV6-3	TRBJ2-3	CASSLLGSSTDTQYF	TGTGCCAGCAGCCTCCTAGGTTCTAGCACAGATACGCAGTATTTT
many	TRBD1	TRBV2	TRBJ2-5	CASNLGQGAWETQYF	TGTGCCAGCAATCTGGGACAGGGGGCATGGGAGACCCAGTACTTC
many	NA	TRBV20-1	TRBJ2-7	CSALQGDEQYF	TGCAGTGCTCTCCAGGGCGACGAGCAGTACTTC
many	NA	TRBV20-1	TRBJ1-5	CSTTSGLMDQPQHF	TGCAGTACCACCTCAGGGTTGATGGATCAGCCCCAGCATTTT
many	NA	TRBV5-1	TRBJ2-7	CASSLPGLFAEQYF	TGCGCCAGCAGCTTGCCCGGGCTCTTCGCCGAGCAGTACTTC
many	NA	TRBV5-1	TRBJ1-1	CASSLYWGATNTEAFF	TGCGCCAGCAGCTTGTATTGGGGGGCAACGAACACTGAAGCTTTCTTT
many	TRBD1	TRBV7-2	TRBJ1-5	CASSLSGQGDQPQHF	TGTGCCAGCAGCTTGAGTGGACAGGGGGATCAGCCCCAGCATTTT
many	NA	TRBV6-5	TRBJ2-2	CASSYRSTVNPNTGELFF	TGTGCCAGCAGTTATAGGAGCACAGTTAACCCGAACACCGGGGAGCTGTTTTTT
many	NA	TRBV5-1	TRBJ1-4	CASSGGLLLLGEKLFF	TGCGCCAGCAGCGGAGGACTTCTGCTCTTGGGGGAAAAACTGTTTTTT
many	NA	TRBV29-1	TRBJ1-1	CSVHHGNTEAFF	TGCAGCGTTCACCACGGTAACACTGAAGCTTTCTTT
many	TRBD1	TRBV20-1	TRBJ1-1	CSASPWTGSTEAFF	TGCAGTGCTAGCCCATGGACAGGGAGCACTGAAGCTTTCTTT
NA	TRBD2	TRBV4-3	TRBJ2-3	CASSQQFSSGGKDTQYF	TGCGCCAGCAGCCAACAATTTTCTAGCGGGGGGAAAGATACGCAGTATTTT
NA	NA	TRBV30	TRBJ2-3	CAWREQFADTQYF	TGTGCCTGGAGGGAGCAGTTCGCAGATACGCAGTATTTT
many	TRBD1	TRBV3-1	TRBJ2-1	CASRSSRGRNEQFF	TGTGCCAGCAGATCTAGCAGGGGGCGTAATGAGCAGTTCTTC
many	TRBD1	TRBV12-3/TRBV12-4	TRBJ1-2	CASSSTGFYGYTF	TGTGCCAGCAGTTCGACAGGGTTTTATGGCTACACCTTC
many	TRBD2	TRBV19	TRBJ2-2	CASSKGLAGGKAGELFF	TGTGCCAGTAGTAAGGGACTAGCGGGGGGAAAGGCCGGGGAGCTGTTTTTT
many	NA	TRBV6-2/TRBV6-3	TRBJ1-5	CASRVTVHQPQHF	TGTGCCAGCAGAGTGACAGTTCATCAGCCCCAGCATTTT
many	NA	TRBV4-1	TRBJ1-2	CASSQGPGDYYGYTF	TGCGCCAGCAGCCAAGGCCCAGGGGATTACTATGGCTACACCTTC
many	NA	TRBV5-8	TRBJ1-6	CASSLETPGGNSPLHF	TGTGCCAGCAGCTTGGAGACCCCGGGAGGGAATTCACCCCTCCACTTT
many	TRBD2	TRBV20-1	TRBJ2-1	CSARGVTSGTTYNEQFF	TGCAGTGCTAGAGGGGTGACTAGCGGGACAACATACAATGAGCAGTTCTTC
many	NA	TRBV19	TRBJ2-3	CASSIFSPDTQYF	TGTGCCAGTAGTATTTTCTCGCCAGATACGCAGTATTTT
many	TRBD2	TRBV29-1	TRBJ2-3	CSVERLAGGGTRDTQYF	TGCAGCGTTGAGAGACTAGCGGGGGGAGGCACAAGAGATACGCAGTATTTT
many	TRBD1	TRBV20-1	TRBJ1-5	CSVPTNRGLSNQPQHF	TGCAGTGTCCCGACCAACAGGGGGCTTAGCAATCAGCCCCAGCATTTT
many	TRBD1	TRBV12-3/TRBV12-4	TRBJ2-2	CASFPGTGGPGELFF	TGTGCCAGCTTCCCCGGGACAGGGGGGCCCGGGGAGCTGTTTTTT
many	TRBD2	TRBV5-1	TRBJ2-3	CASSFKAGASTDTQYF	TGCGCCAGCAGCTTCAAAGCGGGGGCTAGCACAGATACGCAGTATTTT